The source of this T cell receptor beta chain is a study of T cells in tuberculosis. The wider study: T cells were selected with CD1B tetramers loaded with glucose monomycolate.

Cells were sorted from thawed PBMC rested overnight and stained with GMM-loaded CD1B tetramer, viability dye and anti-CD3. C32 glucose monomycolate from Rhodococcus equi was loaded onto the CD1B tetramers. Sequencing used immunoSEQ multiplex PCR; TCRdb keeps in-frame clones, though not all of them. The table lists about 54,000 clones, nearly 90% of them singletons. CDR3 length: 14 residues. V gave up 4 bases and J gave up 2 bases; unmatched junction bases: 6. Germline V lookup: CDR1 GTSNPN, CDR2 SVGIG (reference sequence). Sample: CD1b-GMM tetramer-negative cells sorted from PBMCs. The TCR originated in an adult woman with latent tuberculosis. This chain links TRBV30 with TRBJ2-3; 7 positions agree with TRBD1. DNA of the CDR3: TGTGCCTGGAACCGGGGACAGATCACAGATACGCAGTATTTT. It specifies CAWNRGQITDTQYF.